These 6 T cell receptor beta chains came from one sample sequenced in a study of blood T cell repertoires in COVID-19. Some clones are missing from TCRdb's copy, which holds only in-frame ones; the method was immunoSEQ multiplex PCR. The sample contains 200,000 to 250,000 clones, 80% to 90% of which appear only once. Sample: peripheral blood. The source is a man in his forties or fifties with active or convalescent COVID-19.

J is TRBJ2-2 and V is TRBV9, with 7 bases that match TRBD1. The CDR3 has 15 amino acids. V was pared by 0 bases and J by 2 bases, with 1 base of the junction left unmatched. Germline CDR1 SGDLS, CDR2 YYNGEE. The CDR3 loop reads CASSVGDRNTGELFF. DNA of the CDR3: TGTGCCAGCAGCGTAGGGGACAGAAACACCGGGGAGCTGTTTTTT.

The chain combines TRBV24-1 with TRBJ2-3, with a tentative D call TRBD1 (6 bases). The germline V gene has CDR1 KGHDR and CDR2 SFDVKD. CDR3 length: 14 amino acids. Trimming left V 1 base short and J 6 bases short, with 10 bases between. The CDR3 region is CATSDFLGGDTQYF. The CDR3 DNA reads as TGTGCCACCAGTGATTTCCTAGGGGGTGATACGCAGTATTTT.

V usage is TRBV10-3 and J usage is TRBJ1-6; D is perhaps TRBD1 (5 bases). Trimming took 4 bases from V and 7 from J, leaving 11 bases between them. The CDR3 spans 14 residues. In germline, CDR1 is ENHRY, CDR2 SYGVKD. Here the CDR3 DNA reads TGTGCCATCAGTGGGGCAGGGCGGAATTCACCCCTCCACTTT. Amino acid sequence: CAISGAGRNSPLHF.

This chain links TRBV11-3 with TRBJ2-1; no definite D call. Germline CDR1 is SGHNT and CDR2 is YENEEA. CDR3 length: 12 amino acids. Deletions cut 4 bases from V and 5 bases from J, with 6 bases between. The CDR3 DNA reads TGTGCCAGCAGCTCTATCCACAATGAGCAGTTCTTC. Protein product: CASSSIHNEQFF.

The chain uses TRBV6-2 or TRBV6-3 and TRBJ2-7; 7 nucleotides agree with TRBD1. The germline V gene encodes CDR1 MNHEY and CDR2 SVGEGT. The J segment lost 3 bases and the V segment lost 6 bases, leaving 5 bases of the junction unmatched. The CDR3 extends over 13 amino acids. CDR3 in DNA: TGTGCCAGCAGCGAGGACAGGAGCTACGAGCAGTACGTC. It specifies CASSEDRSYEQYV.

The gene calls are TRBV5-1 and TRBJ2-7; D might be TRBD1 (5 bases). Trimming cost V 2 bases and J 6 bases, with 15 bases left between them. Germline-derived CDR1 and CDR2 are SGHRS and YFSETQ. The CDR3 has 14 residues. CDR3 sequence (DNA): TGCGCCAGCAGCTTTGGGGCCCTTTTTTCCGAGCAGTACTTC. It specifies CASSFGALFSEQYF.